Following are 27 T cell receptor beta chains from one sample sequenced in a study of blood T cell repertoires in COVID-19. Method: immunoSEQ multiplex PCR; TCRdb's copy keeps in-frame clones and lacks some. Among approximately 110,000 clones listed, around 80% were seen once. Specimen: peripheral blood. The receptors were sampled from a woman of 80 years or more with active or convalescent COVID-19.

This clone was observed a single time. J is TRBJ2-1 and V is TRBV9; D gene uncertain. V lost 0 bases and J 3 bases, leaving 10 bases between the germline ends. The CDR3 totals 15 residues. CDR1 is SGDLS, CDR2 YYNGEE, per germline. The CDR3 sequence: CASSVAFGGYNEQFF. The CDR3 bases are TGTGCCAGCAGCGTAGCGTTTGGCGGCTACAATGAGCAGTTCTTC.

The chain combines TRBV6-5 with TRBJ2-2; perhaps TRBD1 as D (5 bases). CDR3 length: 14 amino acids. Trimming took 0 bases from V and 4 from J, leaving 6 bases between them. CDR1 is MNHEY, CDR2 SVGAGI, per germline. The CDR3 nucleotides are TGTGCCAGCAGTTACTCTAGGGGCACCGGGGAGCTGTTTTTT. Translating gives CASSYSRGTGELFF.

The chain uses TRBV10-3 and TRBJ2-2; a weak D match, TRBD2 (6 bases). In germline, CDR1 is ENHRY, CDR2 SYGVKD. The CDR3 spans 15 residues. The germline V and J ends were trimmed by 6 bases and 3 bases, with 14 bases remaining between them. The CDR3 is CAISRREPDTGELFF. Here the CDR3 DNA reads TGTGCCATCAGCCGGAGGGAACCCGACACCGGGGAGCTGTTTTTT.

V gene TRBV7-3 combines with J gene TRBJ2-5; perhaps TRBD2 as D (5 bases). CDR3 length equals 15 residues. V was pared by 1 base and J by 1 base, with 10 bases between. The germline V gene has CDR1 SGHTA and CDR2 FQGTGA. The CDR3 region is CASSLIRSGQETQYF. The CDR3 DNA reads TGTGCCAGCAGCTTAATTAGGAGCGGCCAAGAGACCCAGTACTTC.

In its sample, this clone was seen once. This rearrangement joins TRBV4-2 to TRBJ2-7; 7 bases are a match to TRBD1. The CDR3 has 16 residues. Germline-derived CDR1 and CDR2 are LGHNA and YNFKEQ. With V trimmed by 0 bases and J by 3 bases, 8 bases remained unmatched. In DNA form, the CDR3 reads TGTGCCAGCAGCCAAGATAAGACAGGGAATCTCTACGAGCAGTACTTC. It specifies CASSQDKTGNLYEQYF.

The rearrangement joins TRBV4-2 to TRBJ2-3; 11 bases align to TRBD2. Germline V lookup: CDR1 LGHNA, CDR2 YNFKEQ. The length of the CDR3 is 18 residues. The ends lost 0 bases at V and 4 bases at J; junction bases unmatched: 9. CDR3 residues: CASSQDPSGRPIADTQYF. The CDR3 nucleotides are TGTGCCAGCAGCCAAGATCCTAGCGGGAGGCCCATCGCAGATACGCAGTATTTT.

This chain connects TRBV6-5 to TRBJ2-7; the D gene is possibly TRBD1 (5 bases). V was pared by 6 bases and J by 7 bases, with 16 bases between. Per germline, CDR1 MNHEY and CDR2 SVGAGI. This CDR3 spans 13 amino acids. As DNA, the CDR3 is TGTGCCAGCAGACAGTCTTGGAAGGGGGAGCAGTACTTC. Translating it yields CASRQSWKGEQYF.

The DNA of the CDR3 is TGTGCCAGCAGTCCCCCAGGGGGCGCGTCTAATGAAAAACTGTTTTTT. It encodes CASSPPGGASNEKLFF. The rearrangement joins TRBV28 to TRBJ1-4, with TRBD1 identical over 8 bases. The germline CDR1 and CDR2 sequences are MDHEN and SYDVKM. V dropped 5 bases and J dropped 3; count of bases not matched to a gene: 8. CDR3 length equals 16 residues.

This chain uses TRBV7-9 with TRBJ1-2; TRBD1 aligns across 7 bases. This CDR3 comprises 16 residues. The germline gives CDR1 SEHNR, CDR2 FQNEAQ (reference sequence). After removal of 1 base from V and 4 bases from J, the junction contained 9 bases not matched to a gene. The CDR3 nucleotides read TGTGCCAGCAGCTTAGTAGCCCCGGGACAGCGCTATGGCTACACCTTC. Amino acid sequence: CASSLVAPGQRYGYTF.

This clone was detected only once. J is TRBJ2-7 and V is TRBV5-4; the D is unclear. The CDR3 is 12 residues long. Germline assignment: CDR1 SGHNT and CDR2 YYREEE (reference sequence). V gave up 4 bases and J gave up 6 bases, with 11 bases separating them. In DNA, the CDR3 is TGTGCCAGCAGCGCTCCTAACGCCGAGCAGTACTTC. It encodes CASSAPNAEQYF.

This clone has a handful of counts. The chain is built from TRBV11-3 and TRBJ1-1, with a possible D match to TRBD1 (6 bases). V was cut by 5 bases and J by 2 bases, with 15 bases left in between. This CDR3 comprises 15 residues. Per the germline V gene, CDR1 is SGHNT and CDR2 is YENEEA. The CDR3 DNA reads as TGTGCCAGCAGCCCCCGCCCGGACAGCAACACTGAAGCTTTCTTT. This sequence encodes CASSPRPDSNTEAFF.

J is TRBJ2-3 and V is TRBV11-3; the match to TRBD1 covers 7 bases. The V gene end was trimmed by 6 bases and the J gene end by 2 bases; junction bases not matched to a gene: 2. There are 13 residues in the CDR3. Germline assignment: CDR1 SGHNT and CDR2 YENEEA. CDR3 nucleotide sequence: TGTGCCAGCAGTCAGGGGGTCACAGATACGCAGTATTTT. It encodes CASSQGVTDTQYF.

CDR3 DNA: TGTGCCAGCAGTTCTCCGGGACAGGGGGGCAGGGCTTTCTTT. Its protein is CASSSPGQGGRAFF. V is TRBV27 and J is TRBJ1-1; 11 positions match TRBD1. The germline gives CDR1 MNHEY, CDR2 SMNVEV (reference sequence). V lost 4 bases and J lost 11; bases outside the gene matches: 9. The length of the CDR3 is 14 residues.

V gene TRBV27 combines with J gene TRBJ2-1; 8 positions match TRBD2. Trimming removed 0 bases from V and 4 bases from J; junction bases left unmatched: 8. CDR1 and CDR2 (germline): MNHEY, SMNVEV (reference sequence). CDR3 length equals 17 residues. The CDR3 is CASSLSRGGGRYNEQFF. CDR3 bases: TGTGCCAGCAGTTTATCGAGGGGGGGCGGGAGGTACAATGAGCAGTTCTTC.

The CDR3 here is CASSVGQGVVNQPQHF. CDR3 in DNA: TGTGCCAGCAGCGTAGGACAGGGGGTGGTCAATCAGCCCCAGCATTTT. The gene calls are TRBV7-8 and TRBJ1-5; 10 bases map to TRBD1. The CDR3 is 16 amino acids. With 5 bases clipped from V and 3 bases from J, the junction kept 7 bases outside the gene matches. Germline assignment: CDR1 SGHVS and CDR2 FQNEAQ.

This clone has just a few counts. The rearrangement links TRBV10-3 to TRBJ2-7; TRBD2 is a possible D gene (5 bases). Germline loops: CDR1 ENHRY, CDR2 SYGVKD. The CDR3 has 15 residues. Trimming removed 4 bases from V and 0 bases from J, with 13 bases in between. The CDR3 region is CAISGSAGYSYEQYF. The CDR3, as DNA: TGTGCCATCAGTGGTTCGGCGGGTTACTCCTACGAGCAGTACTTC.

The chain uses TRBV12-3 or TRBV12-4 and TRBJ2-7; D might be TRBD2 (6 bases). The CDR3 length is 12 residues. The germline V and J ends were trimmed by 3 bases and 9 bases, with 12 bases remaining between them. CDR3 coding DNA: TGTGCCAGCAGTTTCCCCGGGGGTGGGCAGTACTTC. It codes for CASSFPGGGQYF.

V and J are TRBV14 and TRBJ2-3; unclear D gene. This CDR3 comprises 16 residues. Trimming removed 1 base from V and 4 bases from J, with 15 bases in between. CDR1 and CDR2 (germline): SGHDN, FVKESK. DNA for the CDR3: TGTGCCAGCAGCCAAGTGCACCTACTAAGATCAGATACGCAGTATTTT. It translates to CASSQVHLLRSDTQYF.

This sequence joins TRBV6-5 and TRBJ1-2; perhaps TRBD1 as D (5 bases). The CDR3 runs 12 residues. The germline CDR1 and CDR2 sequences are MNHEY and SVGAGI. Trimming pared 0 bases from V and 7 bases from J, leaving 6 bases between. CDR3 coding DNA: TGTGCCAGCAGTTACTCGGGGGGTGGCTACACCTTC. Translated, it gives CASSYSGGGYTF.

This chain uses TRBV18 with TRBJ2-3; D possibly corresponds to TRBD1 (5 bases). The germline V gene encodes CDR1 KGHSH and CDR2 LQKENI. The V end lost 3 bases, the J end lost 3 bases, and 13 bases lay between the germline ends. The CDR3 totals 15 residues. This chain's CDR3 is CASSPGQGVTDTQYF. The CDR3 coding sequence is TGTGCCAGCTCACCGGGCCAGGGTGTTACAGATACGCAGTATTTT.

V gene TRBV5-1 combines with J gene TRBJ1-1; TRBD1 might be the D (6 bases). With 7 bases removed from V and 4 bases from J, the gap between germline ends came to 14 bases. Germline lookup yields CDR1 SGHRS and CDR2 YFSETQ. The CDR3 loop spans 13 amino acids. The CDR3 DNA sequence: TGCGCCAGCGGCGAGGGGGTTGGCACTGAAGCTTTCTTT. As protein: CASGEGVGTEAFF.

The chain has TRBV12-3 or TRBV12-4 and TRBJ1-2, with a possible D match to TRBD1 (5 bases). The CDR3 is made up of 13 amino acids. Deletions cut 5 bases from V and 1 base from J, with 8 bases between. The CDR3 spells CASSATVNYGYTF. The CDR3 DNA reads as TGTGCCAGCAGTGCGACAGTTAACTATGGCTACACCTTC.

The chain employs TRBV5-1 and TRBJ2-7, with 10 positions matching TRBD1. CDR1 is SGHRS and CDR2 is YFSETQ in the germline V gene. CDR3 length: 17 residues. The J segment lost 5 bases and the V segment lost 6 bases, leaving 17 bases of the junction unmatched. CDR3 coding DNA: TGCGCCAGCACCTCTGGGACAGGGGCCTTTGGCTATAACGAGCAGTACTTC. Its protein is CASTSGTGAFGYNEQYF. Full variable domain (rest looked up from reference TRBV5-1 and TRBJ2-7): KAGVTQTPRYLIKTRGQQVTLSCSPISGHRSVSWYQQTPGQGLQFLFEYFSETQRNKGNFPGRFSGRQFSNSRSEMNVSTLELGDSALYLCASTSGTGAFGYNEQYFGPGTRLTVT.

The rearrangement joins TRBV7-6 to TRBJ2-5, with unresolved D. Trimming took off 3 bases at V and 2 bases at J, with 13 bases between the two ends. The CDR3 length is 15 residues. CDR1 SGHVS and CDR2 FNYEAQ come from the germline V gene. CDR3 DNA: TGTGCCAGCAGCTTTTTGAACTTGATACAAGAGACCCAGTACTTC. It codes for CASSFLNLIQETQYF.

Written as DNA, the CDR3 is TGTGCCAGCTCACCCTTAGCGGGATCTTTCGAGCAGTACTTC. Translated: CASSPLAGSFEQYF. The rearrangement links TRBV18 to TRBJ2-7; 8 positions match TRBD2. Looked up from germline, CDR1 is KGHSH and CDR2 is LQKENI. J gave up 6 bases and V 3 bases, and 7 bases lay outside the gene matches. CDR3 size: 14 residues.

As DNA, the CDR3 is TGTGCCAGCAGTGTCACCCAGCGCTCATACGAGCAGTACTTC. Translating it yields CASSVTQRSYEQYF. The rearrangement uses TRBV2 and TRBJ2-7; no definite D call. Germline lookup yields CDR1 SNHLY and CDR2 FYNNEI. The CDR3 sequence is 14 residues long. V shed 4 bases and J shed 4 bases, with 14 bases lying between them.

The chain links TRBV5-3 to TRBJ1-2, with 9 nucleotides matching TRBD1. TRBV5-3 is recorded as an ORF, its role being uncertain. This CDR3 has 15 amino acids. V was pared by 4 bases and J by 4 bases, with 8 bases of the junction left unmatched. In DNA, the CDR3 is TGTGCCAGAAGCACCCCGACAGGGGGTGCCTATGGCTACACCTTC. Its protein is CARSTPTGGAYGYTF.